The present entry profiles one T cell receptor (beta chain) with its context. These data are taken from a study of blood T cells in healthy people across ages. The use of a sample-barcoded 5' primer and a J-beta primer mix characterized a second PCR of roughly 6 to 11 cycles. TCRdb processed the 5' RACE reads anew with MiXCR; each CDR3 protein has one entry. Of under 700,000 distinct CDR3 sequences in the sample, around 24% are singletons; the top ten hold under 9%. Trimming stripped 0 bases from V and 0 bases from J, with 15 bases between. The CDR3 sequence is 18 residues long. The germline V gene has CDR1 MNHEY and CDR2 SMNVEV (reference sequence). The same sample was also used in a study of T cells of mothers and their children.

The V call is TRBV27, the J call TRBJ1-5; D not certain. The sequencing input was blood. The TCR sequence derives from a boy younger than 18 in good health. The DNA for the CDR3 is TGTGCCAGCAGTTTATCGAGGTCGGCGGCTCATAGCAATCAGCCCCAGCATTTT. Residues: CASSLSRSAAHSNQPQHF.